One sample yielded the 10 T cell receptor beta chains listed below, sequenced in a study of molecular identifiers for immune sequencing clone quantification. TCRdb recomputed calls from the PCR reads with MiXCR, one row per CDR3 protein. The sample carries about 19,000 distinct CDR3 sequences, about a fifth recorded once. Sample: naive CD8+ T cells from blood, with Jurkat cell RNA spiked in. Subset defined: FACS-sorted CD8+CD4-CCR7+CD45RA+ naive T cells. These receptors all come from a human donor in good health. Some libraries in this study had Jurkat cell RNA spiked in.

This clonotype was picked up many times. The chain couples TRBV12-3 or TRBV12-4 to TRBJ1-2; the D is unclear. V dropped 3 bases and J dropped 8 bases, with 10 bases sitting between them. The length of the CDR3 is 12 residues. CDR3 sequence (DNA): TGTGCCAGCAGTTTGGATTGGGGAGGCTACACCTTC. Translation: CASSLDWGGYTF.

This clonotype was detected many times. The genes are TRBV4-3 and TRBJ2-7; D is possibly TRBD2 (6 bases). Deletions cut 0 bases from V and 1 base from J, with 25 bases between. The CDR3 consists of 20 residues. Germline V gene lookup returns CDR1 LGHNA and CDR2 YSLEER. CDR3 loop: CASSQDVISGHTISSYEQYF. The CDR3 coding sequence is TGCGCCAGCAGCCAAGATGTTATTAGCGGCCACACCATATCTTCCTACGAGCAGTACTTC.

This clonotype was recorded many times. The V and J genes are TRBV29-1 and TRBJ2-6, with 7 bases identical to TRBD1. Germline V lookup: CDR1 SQVTM, CDR2 ANQGSEA. V lost 4 bases, J lost 1 base, and 7 bases stayed unmatched. The CDR3 has 16 residues. The CDR3 DNA is TGCAGCGTTGCGGGACAGAACCCATCTGGGGCCAACGTCCTGACTTTC. It is translated as CSVAGQNPSGANVLTF. Looking up the rest from reference TRBV29-1 and TRBJ2-6 gives the full variable domain: SAVISQKPSRDICQRGTSLTIQCQVDSQVTMMFWYRQQPGQSLTLIATANQGSEATYESGFVIDKFPISRPNLTFSTLTVSNMSPEDSSIYLCSVAGQNPSGANVLTFGAGSRLTVL.

This clonotype came up many times. The CDR3 loop is CASSPGPRADEQYF. The CDR3 DNA reads TGTGCCAGCAGCCCGGGACCCCGGGCTGACGAGCAGTACTTC. This rearrangement joins TRBV5-6 to TRBJ2-7; TRBD1 or TRBD2 may be the D gene (5 bases each). Germline values: CDR1 SGHDT, CDR2 YYEEEE. V was trimmed by 4 bases and J by 5 bases, leaving 16 bases between them. CDR3 length equals 14 residues.

This clonotype has a count of ten or more. The V call is TRBV19, the J call TRBJ1-5; TRBD1 matches 7 bases. Germline V gene data show CDR1 as LNHDA and CDR2 as SQIVND (reference sequence). The CDR3 extends over 15 amino acids. V dropped 5 bases and J dropped 3; count of bases not matched to a gene: 7. The CDR3 nucleotides read TGTGCCAGTAGTTCCCCGGGACAGTTCAATCAGCCCCAGCATTTT. It is translated as CASSSPGQFNQPQHF.

The V gene is TRBV24-1, the J gene TRBJ2-2; D is ambiguous. There are 18 residues in the CDR3. V lost 0 bases and J 0 bases, leaving 13 bases between the germline ends. Germline assignment: CDR1 KGHDR and CDR2 SFDVKD. The CDR3 DNA follows: TGTGCCACCAGTGATTTGCCCGCCTGGGGAACGAACACCGGGGAGCTGTTTTTT. Translating it yields CATSDLPAWGTNTGELFF.

This clonotype was detected a few times. This chain connects TRBV7-6 to TRBJ2-3, with 8 bases fitting TRBD2. The CDR3 has 17 amino acids. V dropped 2 bases and J dropped 2; count of bases not matched to a gene: 9. Germline assignment: CDR1 SGHVS and CDR2 FNYEAQ. The CDR3 loop reads CASSLPSAGGPTDTQYF. DNA for the CDR3: TGTGCCAGCAGCTTACCATCGGCGGGAGGCCCCACAGATACGCAGTATTTT.

This clonotype is medium-sized. CDR3 sequence (DNA): TGCGCCAGCAGCCAAGATCGGGTCATGGGGAGCACTGAAGCTTTCTTT. Translating it yields CASSQDRVMGSTEAFF. V and J are TRBV4-3 and TRBJ1-1; D is uncertain. Trimming stripped 0 bases from V and 4 bases from J, with 15 bases between. The CDR3 runs 16 residues. Germline CDR1 and CDR2: LGHNA and YSLEER.

In this sample, this clonotype turned up many times. The chain couples TRBV7-9 to TRBJ1-3; 7 bases map to TRBD1. The CDR3 has 13 residues. The trim removed 5 bases at V and 4 bases at J, leaving 2 bases unmatched. CDR1 and CDR2 from the germline V gene are SEHNR and FQNEAQ (reference sequence). CDR3 in amino acids: CASSQGQGNTIYF. The CDR3, as DNA: TGTGCCAGCAGCCAGGGACAGGGAAACACCATATATTTT.

The genes are TRBV6-2 or TRBV6-3 and TRBJ2-7, with 11 bases lining up with TRBD2. The CDR3 has 14 amino acids. Looked up from germline, CDR1 is MNHEY and CDR2 is SVGEGT. The trim removed 6 bases at V and 2 bases at J, leaving 3 bases unmatched. DNA of the CDR3: TGTGCCAGCAGCTGGGGACTAGCGGCCTACGAGCAGTACTTC. Translated: CASSWGLAAYEQYF.